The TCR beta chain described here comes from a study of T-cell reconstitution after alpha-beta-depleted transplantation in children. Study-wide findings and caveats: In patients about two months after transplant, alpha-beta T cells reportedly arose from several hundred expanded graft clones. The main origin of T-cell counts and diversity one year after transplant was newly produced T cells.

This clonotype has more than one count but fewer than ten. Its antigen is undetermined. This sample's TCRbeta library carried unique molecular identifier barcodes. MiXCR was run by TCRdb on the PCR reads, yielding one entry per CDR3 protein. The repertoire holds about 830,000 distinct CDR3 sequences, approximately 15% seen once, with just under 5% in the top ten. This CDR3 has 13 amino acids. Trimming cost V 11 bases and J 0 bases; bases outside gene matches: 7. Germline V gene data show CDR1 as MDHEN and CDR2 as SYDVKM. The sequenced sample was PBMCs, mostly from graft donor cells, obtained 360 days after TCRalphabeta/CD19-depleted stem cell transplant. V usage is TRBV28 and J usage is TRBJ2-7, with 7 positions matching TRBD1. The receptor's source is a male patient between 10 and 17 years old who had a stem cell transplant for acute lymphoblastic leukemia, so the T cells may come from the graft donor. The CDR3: CAARGLDSYEQYF. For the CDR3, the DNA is TGTGCCGCCAGGGGGTTGGACTCCTACGAGCAGTACTTC.